This T cell receptor (beta chain) was obtained from a study of T-cell reconstitution after alpha-beta-depleted transplantation in children. Unique molecular identifiers were built into the TCRbeta library. MiXCR, applied by TCRdb to the PCR reads, yields one record per CDR3 protein. The table includes about 300,000 distinct CDR3 sequences, just over 7.5% detected once. This clonotype occurred a few times. The antigen remains undetermined. Study observations and caveats: Newly produced T cells mostly accounted for T-cell counts and diversity one year post-transplant.

The receptor's source is a female patient aged 2-9 years who had a stem cell transplant for Fanconi anemia, so the T cells may come from the graft donor. Source: peripheral blood, taken 360 days after TCRalphabeta/CD19-depleted stem cell transplant.

DNA of the CDR3: TGTGCCAGCAGCAAGTTCGGGACAGGGGCCCCTCTCCCCCTCCACTTT. Amino acids: CASSKFGTGAPLPLHF. V gene TRBV7-8 combines with J gene TRBJ1-6; 10 bases fit TRBD1. Losses at the gene ends were 5 bases for V and 13 bases for J; bases not matched to a gene: 14. The CDR3 spans 16 residues. CDR1 is SGHVS, CDR2 FQNEAQ, per germline.